These 18 T cell receptor beta chains were sequenced from one sample in a study of CD8+ T cells in alopecia areata. Reverse transcription of extracted RNA yielded cDNA, which provided the sequencing template. TCRdb's table, derived via immunoSEQ multiplex PCR, lists solely in-frame clones and lacks some. The sample records under 150,000 clones, more than 55% being singletons. What was sequenced was CD8+ T cells sorted from blood. The origin of the receptors is a human donor in good health.

The chain links TRBV9 to TRBJ2-7; 7 nucleotides agree with TRBD2. J was trimmed by 1 base and V by 4 bases; bases with no gene match: 8. Germline V gene lookup returns CDR1 SGDLS and CDR2 YYNGEE. The length of the CDR3 is 15 residues. CDR3 in amino acids: CASSLSGTSSYEQYF. CDR3 coding DNA: TGTGCCAGCAGCCTAAGCGGGACTTCTTCCTACGAGCAGTACTTC. Filled out from reference TRBV9 and TRBJ2-7, the complete variable domain reads DSGVTQTPKHLITATGQRVTLRCSPRSGDLSVYWYQQSLDQGLQFLIQYYNGEERAKGNILERFSAQQFPDLHSELNLSSLELGDSALYFCASSLSGTSSYEQYFGPGTRLTVT.

The chain links TRBV29-1 to TRBJ2-6; 8 nucleotides agree with TRBD1. Trimming at V came to 6 bases and at J to 4 bases, leaving 5 bases not matched to a gene. The CDR3 runs 14 residues. Per germline, CDR1 SQVTM and CDR2 ANQGSEA. The CDR3 DNA is TGCAGCGTGATGACAGGGGCCGGGGCCAACGTCCTGACTTTC. Translated, it gives CSVMTGAGANVLTF.

The CDR3, as DNA: TGTGCCAGCAGCTTCACCTACGAGCAGTACTTC. Translation: CASSFTYEQYF. This sequence joins TRBV7-9 and TRBJ2-7; no reliable D call. The V end lost 3 bases, the J end lost 2 bases, and 2 bases lay between the germline ends. The germline CDR1 and CDR2 sequences are SEHNR and FQNEAQ (reference sequence). This CDR3 has 11 amino acids.

A note on this clone: Since a far larger clone is one base different, this is likely a read error. The chain uses TRBV5-5 and TRBJ1-2; 8 nucleotides agree with TRBD1. This CDR3 region has 14 residues. From germline, CDR1 is SGHKS and CDR2 YYEKEE (reference sequence). J lost 6 bases, V lost 1 base, and 5 bases had no gene match. CDR3 in amino acids: CASSLKQGEDGYTF. CDR3 sequence (DNA): TGTGCCAGCAGCTTGAAACAGGGGGAGGATGGCTACACCTTC. Full variable domain (remainder filled in from reference TRBV5-5 and TRBJ1-2): DAGVTQSPTHLIKTRGQQVTLRCSPISGHKSVSWYQQVLGQGPQFIFQYYEKEERGRGNFPDRFSARQFPNYSSELNVNALLLGDSALYLCASSLKQGEDGYTFGSGTRLTVV.

This clone showed up just a few times. This chain links TRBV5-1 with TRBJ2-7; 10 positions agree with TRBD2. The CDR3 contains 13 residues. V shed 4 bases, J shed 3 bases, and the junction held 1 base outside the gene matches. CDR1 is SGHRS and CDR2 is YFSETQ in the germline V gene. The CDR3 DNA sequence: TGCGCCAGCAGCCCTAGCGGGAGCTACGAGCAGTACTTC. Its translation: CASSPSGSYEQYF.

This clone has more than one count but fewer than ten. The rearrangement links TRBV29-1 to TRBJ1-1; D call uncertain. This CDR3 is 11 amino acids long. CDR1 is SQVTM and CDR2 is ANQGSEA in the germline V gene. V lost 6 bases, J lost 2 bases, and 7 bases lay in between. CDR3 sequence: CSVLLNTEAFF. CDR3 sequence (DNA): TGCAGCGTCTTACTTAACACTGAAGCTTTCTTT.

The rearrangement links TRBV6-5 to TRBJ2-2; D possibly corresponds to TRBD1 (5 bases). Germline CDR1 is MNHEY and CDR2 is SVGAGI. V was pared by 7 bases and J by 0 bases, with 9 bases between. This CDR3 is built from 14 residues. The CDR3 loop reads CASTAGPNTGELFF. The CDR3 nucleotides are TGTGCCAGCACTGCAGGGCCGAACACCGGGGAGCTGTTTTTT.

The gene calls are TRBV27 and TRBJ1-2, with no clear D. The CDR3 is 11 amino acids. V was cut by 10 bases and J by 1 base, with 7 bases left in between. Germline V lookup: CDR1 MNHEY, CDR2 SMNVEV (reference sequence). CDR3 nucleotides: TGTGCCACTGTGGGTAACTATGGCTACACCTTC. Its translation is CATVGNYGYTF.

This clone was seen a few times. The rearrangement uses TRBV27 and TRBJ2-1; no clear D. The CDR3 covers 14 residues. The germline gives CDR1 MNHEY, CDR2 SMNVEV (reference sequence). The ends were cut back, 6 bases at V and 5 bases at J, with 14 bases in the middle. Written as DNA, the CDR3 is TGTGCCAGCAGGATAGGGCTTCGGAACAATGAGCAGTTCTTC. Protein: CASRIGLRNNEQFF.

The chain uses TRBV29-1 and TRBJ2-1; D tentatively fits TRBD1 or TRBD2 (5 bases each). V lost 7 bases and J 1 base, leaving 14 bases between the germline ends. CDR1 is SQVTM and CDR2 is ANQGSEA in the germline V gene. The CDR3 has 14 amino acids. CDR3 nucleotide sequence: TGCAGCGCCGTACCGGGACGGTCCTACAATGAGCAGTTCTTC. Its protein is CSAVPGRSYNEQFF.

This clone occurred once. The chain carries TRBV7-9 and TRBJ1-1, with D possibly being TRBD1 (5 bases). The germline V gene has CDR1 SEHNR and CDR2 FQNEAQ (reference sequence). The V end was cut by 5 bases, the J end by 7 bases, with 23 bases between. This CDR3 has 16 residues. For the CDR3, the DNA is TGTGCCAGCAGCCCCCCTCCGGGACGGCGGGGCCATGAAGCTTTCTTT. Amino acids: CASSPPPGRRGHEAFF.

The rearrangement links TRBV6-5 to TRBJ2-3; a possible D gene is TRBD2 (5 bases). With 6 bases removed from V and 2 bases from J, the gap between germline ends came to 9 bases. The CDR3 consists of 13 residues. The germline V gene has CDR1 MNHEY and CDR2 SVGAGI. CDR3 nucleotides: TGTGCCAGCAGCCCGGGATCCACAGATACGCAGTATTTT. Residues: CASSPGSTDTQYF.

With respect to this clone: The same CDR3 arises from other DNA sequences in this sample as well. The genes are TRBV27 and TRBJ2-7, with D perhaps being TRBD1 or TRBD2 (6 bases each). Germline CDR1 is MNHEY and CDR2 is SMNVEV (reference sequence). The CDR3 spans 13 residues. V was pared by 2 bases and J by 2 bases, with 7 bases between. CDR3 amino acids: CASSLGGPYEQYF. The CDR3 bases are TGTGCCAGCAGTTTAGGGGGGCCCTACGAGCAGTACTTC.

This clone was seen a few times. The chain uses TRBV19 and TRBJ1-2; no definite D call. V was shortened by 4 bases and J by 4 bases, with 13 bases between the two germline ends. Per germline, CDR1 LNHDA and CDR2 SQIVND (reference sequence). The CDR3 is made up of 14 amino acids. CDR3 coding DNA: TGTGCCAGTAGTAGCCCCGGTGGTACCTATGGCTACACCTTC. This translates into CASSSPGGTYGYTF.

The chain has TRBV27 and TRBJ2-1, with D tentatively TRBD1 (6 bases). Trimming shortened V by 2 bases and J by 3 bases, and 14 bases separated the two germline ends. Germline V gives CDR1 MNHEY, CDR2 SMNVEV (reference sequence). This CDR3 has 16 residues. CDR3 residues: CASSLVWTENYNEQFF. In nucleotides, the CDR3 is TGTGCCAGCAGTTTAGTTTGGACAGAGAACTACAATGAGCAGTTCTTC.

The chain combines TRBV29-1 with TRBJ2-1; D is ambiguous. Germline V gives CDR1 SQVTM, CDR2 ANQGSEA. There are 11 residues in the CDR3. V was cut by 1 base and J by 7 bases, with 5 bases left in between. The CDR3 DNA follows: TGCAGCGTTGAAGCCGGGAATGAGCAGTTCTTC. It translates to CSVEAGNEQFF.

V gene TRBV29-1 combines with J gene TRBJ2-4; D gene uncertain. Germline CDR1 reads SQVTM; CDR2 reads ANQGSEA. The V end lost 6 bases, the J end lost 9 bases, and 12 bases lay between the germline ends. The CDR3 loop spans 11 amino acids. In DNA, the CDR3 is TGCAGCGTCCTTTCGTCTGGCATTCAGTACTTC. This encodes CSVLSSGIQYF.

The chain combines TRBV27 with TRBJ1-5; 10 nucleotides align to TRBD1. This CDR3 has 14 residues. After removal of 6 bases from V and 7 bases from J, the junction contained 6 bases not matched to a gene. Germline CDR1 MNHEY, CDR2 SMNVEV (reference sequence). CDR3 in amino acids: CASSRGQGNQPQHF. The CDR3 DNA is TGTGCCAGCAGCCGGGGACAGGGGAACCAGCCCCAGCATTTT.